The 5 T cell receptor beta chains reported below all come from one sample, sequenced in a study of graft-versus-host responses after intestinal transplantation (dated by TCRdb to the early 2020s). Libraries came from the immunoSEQ multiplex PCR assay. Held by TCRdb, this immuneACCESS table contains in-frame sequences only and omits some clones. Under half of the omission traces to an unresolved V gene where checked; the cause of the rest is unknown. The sample records fewer than 85,000 clones, 84% of which are singletons. Less than 0.45% of the sample is in the top ten clones. The sample's time point label, decoded: cells obtained before transplantation from donor or recipient. Antigen specificity for these receptors is unknown. The source material was unstimulated CD4+ T cells sorted from spleen or lymph node cells, sampled before transplant. These receptors were taken from a human donor who was the organ donor for an intestinal transplant.

In this sample, this clone turned up a few times. This sample also contains other DNA sequences that code for the same CDR3. The chain joins TRBV29-1 to TRBJ2-1, with TRBD2 as a possible D gene (6 bases). CDR1 and CDR2 (germline): SQVTM, ANQGSEA. The CDR3 covers 11 residues. V lost 5 bases and J lost 9, with 11 bases in between. The CDR3 reads CSVLTGVEQFF. The CDR3 DNA sequence: TGCAGCGTTCTGACGGGGGTTGAGCAGTTCTTC.

The V gene is TRBV14, the J gene TRBJ2-1; D is perhaps TRBD1 (6 bases). CDR1 and CDR2 (germline): SGHDN, FVKESK. The V and J ends lost 0 bases and 3 bases respectively, with 9 bases between them. The CDR3 loop spans 15 amino acids. The CDR3 loop reads CASSQDRDNYNEQFF. CDR3 bases: TGTGCCAGCAGCCAAGATAGGGACAACTACAATGAGCAGTTCTTC.

This clone was detected once. The J gene is TRBJ1-2, the V gene TRBV5-1; TRBD1 agrees at 10 bases. After removal of 3 bases from V and 3 bases from J, the junction contained 5 bases not matched to a gene. CDR3 length: 15 residues. Germline V gives CDR1 SGHRS, CDR2 YFSETQ. The CDR3 nucleotides read TGCGCCAGCAGCTCCGGACAGGGGGGATACTATGGCTACACCTTC. Translating it yields CASSSGQGGYYGYTF.

This rearrangement joins TRBV5-1 to TRBJ2-1; TRBD2 aligns across 8 bases. The J segment lost 8 bases and the V segment lost 0 bases, leaving 7 bases of the junction unmatched. The V gene's germline CDR1 is SGHRS and CDR2 YFSETQ. The CDR3 covers 15 residues. Here the CDR3 DNA reads TGCGCCAGCAGCTTGGTGGTAGCGGGGCGGTATGAGCAGTTCTTC. This sequence encodes CASSLVVAGRYEQFF.

V and J are TRBV5-1 and TRBJ1-6; no firm D call. The CDR3 sequence is 16 residues long. With 1 base removed from V and 2 bases from J, the gap between germline ends came to 10 bases. Germline CDR1 is SGHRS and CDR2 is YFSETQ. The CDR3 protein is CASSLIVGAYNSPLHF. The CDR3 bases are TGCGCCAGCAGCTTGATAGTGGGAGCCTATAATTCACCCCTCCACTTT.